These 8 T cell receptor beta chains were sequenced from one sample in a study of cytomegalovirus exposure and HLA in healthy donors. Measured with immunoSEQ multiplex PCR; TCRdb has only the in-frame clones, and not every one. The sample has hundreds of thousands of clones, about 90% seen once. Sequenced material: PBMCs. These receptors were taken from a man between 18 and 35 years old in good health and CMV-seropositive.

V gene TRBV5-1 combines with J gene TRBJ1-2, with D possibly being TRBD1 (6 bases). CDR3 size: 14 residues. Between the trimmed V and J ends, which lost 0 bases and 7 bases, there was a span of 13 bases. Germline V lookup: CDR1 SGHRS, CDR2 YFSETQ. The CDR3: CASSLAPTGAGYTF. CDR3 bases: TGCGCCAGCAGCTTGGCCCCGACAGGCGCTGGCTACACCTTC.

This clone showed up just once. The V and J genes are TRBV28 and TRBJ1-2, with TRBD1 matching 7 bases. Trimming cost V 6 bases and J 2 bases; bases outside gene matches: 9. The CDR3 sequence is 15 residues long. The germline CDR1 and CDR2 sequences are MDHEN and SYDVKM. CDR3 loop: CASRGLEGANYGYTF. The CDR3 DNA follows: TGTGCCAGCAGAGGTTTAGAGGGGGCGAACTATGGCTACACCTTC.

The chain combines TRBV27 with TRBJ2-1, with TRBD1 matching 7 bases. Germline CDR1 and CDR2: MNHEY and SMNVEV (reference sequence). CDR3 length: 12 amino acids. V dropped 5 bases and J dropped 15; count of bases not matched to a gene: 10. The CDR3 protein is CASSERQGVTFF. Written as DNA, the CDR3 is TGTGCCAGCAGTGAGAGACAGGGCGTGACGTTCTTC.

This chain joins TRBV5-6 and TRBJ2-3; the match to TRBD1 covers 7 bases. CDR1 is SGHDT and CDR2 is YYEEEE in the germline V gene. The CDR3 has 15 residues. V gave up 2 bases and J gave up 0 bases; unmatched junction bases: 3. The CDR3 sequence is CASSFWDRSTDTQYF. The CDR3 DNA is TGTGCCAGCAGCTTCTGGGACAGAAGCACAGATACGCAGTATTTT.

The genes are TRBV18 and TRBJ2-6; 8 bases match TRBD1. The CDR3 is 14 residues long. The V gene end was trimmed by 3 bases and the J gene end by 11 bases; junction bases not matched to a gene: 6. Germline CDR1 is KGHSH and CDR2 is LQKENI. CDR3 bases: TGTGCCAGCTCACCGGGACAGGCCCTCGACGTCCTGACTTTC. Amino acid sequence: CASSPGQALDVLTF. The whole variable domain, remainder taken from reference TRBV18 and TRBJ2-6, is NAGVMQNPRHLVRRRGQEARLRCSPMKGHSHVYWYRQLPEEGLKFMVYLQKENIIDESGMPKERFSAEFPKEGPSILRIQQVVRGDSAAYFCASSPGQALDVLTFGAGSRLTVL.

This sequence joins TRBV27 and TRBJ1-2, with D uncertain. Trimming cost V 4 bases and J 7 bases, with 19 bases left between them. Germline CDR1 is MNHEY and CDR2 is SMNVEV (reference sequence). This CDR3 contains 15 residues. CDR3 protein: CASSSGPEPGFGYTF. The CDR3 DNA reads as TGTGCCAGCAGTTCCGGTCCCGAGCCGGGCTTTGGCTACACCTTC.

CDR3 in DNA: TGTGCCAGCAGCTTGTATCCAGGGAGCACCTACGAGCAGTACTTC. Its translation: CASSLYPGSTYEQYF. The gene calls are TRBV5-6 and TRBJ2-7; the D gene could be TRBD1 or TRBD2 (5 bases each). The V gene's germline CDR1 is SGHDT and CDR2 YYEEEE. V was clipped by 1 base and J by 2 bases, with 13 bases between them. This CDR3 region has 15 residues.

V gene TRBV6-1 combines with J gene TRBJ2-7, with a possible D match to TRBD1 (6 bases). Germline lookup yields CDR1 MNHNS and CDR2 SASEGT. The CDR3 runs to 14 residues. V gave up 2 bases and J gave up 2 bases, with 10 bases separating them. The CDR3 nucleotides are TGTGCCAGCAGTGAAAACAGGGCGCCCTACGAGCAGTACTTC. Protein: CASSENRAPYEQYF.